This T cell receptor (beta chain) is drawn from a study of T cell responses to AZD1222 COVID-19 vaccine. V shed 3 bases and J shed 7 bases, with 13 bases lying between them. The CDR3 runs 14 residues. Germline V gives CDR1 DFQATT, CDR2 SNEGSKA (reference sequence). Method: immunoSEQ multiplex PCR; TCRdb's copy keeps in-frame clones and lacks some. Among around 65,000 clones listed, 76% were seen once. Findings and caveats of the study: Most donors were white British, females outnumbered males, and clonal diversity was possibly underestimated.

Comments on this clone: The antigen is unknown.

The material sequenced was peripheral blood, taken on day 0 of AZD1222 vaccination. The V and J genes are TRBV20-1 and TRBJ1-6; no reliable D call. This clonotype was sampled from an adult in good health. The DNA of the CDR3 is TGCAGTGCTAGTTACGGACGGGAGAATTCACCCCTCCACTTT. Protein product: CSASYGRENSPLHF.